A selection of T cell receptor beta chains follows, all from one sample in a study of T cell responses to AZD1222 COVID-19 vaccine. Using immunoSEQ multiplex PCR, the repertoire was profiled, and TCRdb retains in-frame clones only, with some absent. The sample has roughly 120,000 clones; 88% are singletons. Source: peripheral blood, taken on day 0 of AZD1222 vaccination. These receptors all come from an adult in good health. CDR3s include the opening cysteine and the closing phenylalanine or tryptophan. Fields, in order: clone size, V gene, CDR3 length, D gene, J gene, CDR3 protein, CDR3 DNA. A D gene is named only where the DNA matches it firmly. Clone size is stated in some rows and not others, as once, few, many or a class when expanded.

size: -
V: TRBV9
length: 15
D: -
J: TRBJ2-5
CDR3: CASSVDPGVKKTQYF
DNA: TGTGCCAGCAGCGTAGATCCAGGCGTAAAGAAGACCCAGTACTTC

size: -
V: TRBV2
length: 11
D: -
J: TRBJ2-1
CDR3: CASIIDNEQFF
DNA: TGTGCCAGCATCATAGACAATGAGCAGTTCTTC

size: -
V: TRBV18
length: 12
D: -
J: TRBJ1-2
CDR3: CASSGNNYGYTF
DNA: TGTGCCAGCTCAGGGAACAACTATGGCTACACCTTC

size: -
V: TRBV4-1
length: 13
D: -
J: TRBJ2-7
CDR3: CASSQGRGLEQYF
DNA: TGCGCCAGCAGCCAGGGACGGGGATTGGAGCAGTACTTC

size: -
V: TRBV7-9
length: 15
D: TRBD1
J: TRBJ2-2
CDR3: CASSQHQGDTGELFF
DNA: TGTGCCAGCAGCCAACATCAGGGGGACACCGGGGAGCTGTTTTTT

size: -
V: TRBV29-1
length: 11
D: -
J: TRBJ1-1
CDR3: CSVVRSTEAFF
DNA: TGCAGCGTTGTCAGGTCGACTGAAGCTTTCTTT

size: -
V: TRBV6-5
length: 14
D: -
J: TRBJ1-1
CDR3: CASKVRGSYTEAFF
DNA: TGTGCCAGCAAAGTCAGGGGATCGTACACTGAAGCTTTCTTT

size: few
V: TRBV4-1
length: 14
D: -
J: TRBJ1-2
CDR3: CASSQVGGNYGYTF
DNA: TGCGCCAGCAGCCAAGTTGGTGGGAACTATGGCTACACCTTC

size: -
V: TRBV18
length: 14
D: -
J: TRBJ1-1
CDR3: CASSPAGQKIEAFF
DNA: TGTGCCAGCTCACCGGCGGGGCAAAAAATTGAAGCTTTCTTT

size: -
V: TRBV2
length: 14
D: -
J: TRBJ2-7
CDR3: CASSGGDGAYEQYF
DNA: TGTGCCAGCAGTGGGGGGGACGGAGCCTACGAGCAGTACTTC

size: -
V: TRBV11-1
length: 15
D: TRBD1
J: TRBJ1-4
CDR3: CASSDDRAYNEKLFF
DNA: TGTGCCAGCAGCGACGACAGGGCCTATAATGAAAAACTGTTTTTT

size: -
V: TRBV30
length: 15
D: TRBD2
J: TRBJ2-7
CDR3: CAWSLGAGVSGEQYF
DNA: TGTGCCTGGAGTTTGGGAGCGGGAGTATCGGGCGAGCAGTACTTC